A single sample is the source of the 6 T cell receptor beta chains below, sequenced in a study of cytomegalovirus exposure and HLA in healthy donors. PCR primers comprised 60 Vbeta and 13 Jbeta primers. Profiling relied on immunoSEQ multiplex PCR, and the TCRdb table lists in-frame clones only, not all of them. The ten top clones account for 2% to 2.5%, within a sample of about 60,000 clones. Sequencing used PBMCs. Every receptor here comes from a woman aged 18 to 35 in good health and CMV-seronegative.

This CDR3 is CASSEYVGAATEAFF. CDR3 sequence (DNA): TGTGCCAGCAGTGAATACGTAGGGGCGGCCACTGAAGCTTTCTTT. This chain uses TRBV6-1 with TRBJ1-1; tentative D call: TRBD1 (5 bases). CDR1 is MNHNS, CDR2 SASEGT, per germline. Trimming left V 2 bases short and J 4 bases short, with 14 bases between. The CDR3 extends over 15 amino acids.

The chain combines TRBV5-1 with TRBJ2-2; D perhaps matches TRBD2 (6 bases). V was cut by 4 bases and J by 7 bases, with 14 bases left in between. From germline, CDR1 is SGHRS and CDR2 YFSETQ. This CDR3 has 14 amino acids. CDR3 protein: CASSSRDFGGELFF. The CDR3 bases are TGCGCCAGCAGCAGCCGGGACTTTGGCGGGGAGCTGTTTTTT.

The rearrangement links TRBV11-3 to TRBJ2-5; 9 bases match TRBD1. This CDR3 has 15 amino acids. Germline CDR1 SGHNT, CDR2 YENEEA. J was trimmed by 5 bases and V by 2 bases; bases with no gene match: 6. The CDR3 DNA reads as TGTGCCAGCAGCTTAATTACAGGGGGCGGGGAGACCCAGTACTTC. Its translation is CASSLITGGGETQYF.

The rearrangement links TRBV5-4 to TRBJ1-2; possible D gene TRBD1, 6 bases. CDR1 is SGHNT and CDR2 is YYREEE in the germline V gene (reference sequence). This CDR3 comprises 15 residues. Trimming removed 4 bases from V and 2 bases from J, with 15 bases in between. CDR3 sequence reads: CASSVYRDLNYGYTF. The CDR3 DNA reads TGTGCCAGCAGCGTATACAGGGACCTAAACTATGGCTACACCTTC.

The V call is TRBV4-1, the J call TRBJ1-1, with D perhaps matching TRBD1 (5 bases). CDR1 is MGHRA and CDR2 is YSYEKL in the germline V gene. Trimming took 1 base from V and 3 from J, leaving 18 bases between them. The CDR3 is 17 residues long. CDR3 nucleotides: TGCGCCAGCAGCCAAGTCCTGCAGGGATGGGGTGACACTGAAGCTTTCTTT. It encodes CASSQVLQGWGDTEAFF.

The chain has TRBV19 and TRBJ1-5, with D maybe TRBD1 (5 bases). Germline V gives CDR1 LNHDA, CDR2 SQIVND (reference sequence). Trimming pared 6 bases from V and 6 bases from J, leaving 12 bases between. This CDR3 has 13 amino acids. CDR3 bases: TGTGCCAGTAGGAGCAGGGTGGCTCAGCCCCAGCATTTT. It is translated as CASRSRVAQPQHF. Complete variable domain (other parts from reference TRBV19 and TRBJ1-5): DGGITQSPKYLFRKEGQNVTLSCEQNLNHDAMYWYRQDPGQGLRLIYYSQIVNDFQKGDIAEGYSVSREKKESFPLTVTSAQKNPTAFYLCASRSRVAQPQHFGDGTRLSIL.